The 26 T cell receptor beta chains listed next were all sequenced from one sample in a study of OX40 agonist ivuxolimab in advanced cancers. Library generation was performed with the immunoSEQ multiplex PCR assay. This immuneACCESS table, as held by TCRdb, lists in-frame sequences with V and J called but not all clones. Of the missing ones, under half trace to an unresolved V gene in checked studies; the others have no known cause. The sample table contains about 26,000 clones; only one count was recorded for around four fifths of them. Approximately 12% of the sample is taken by the ten largest. The specimen was CD4+ or CD8+ T cells sorted from blood, collected in a trial of the OX40 agonist ivuxolimab. Receptor source: an adult with an advanced solid tumor such as melanoma, head and neck, liver or kidney cancer.

The chain couples TRBV2 to TRBJ1-2, with D unresolved. Trimming took 2 bases from V and 13 from J, leaving 17 bases between them. The germline V gene encodes CDR1 SNHLY and CDR2 FYNNEI. CDR3 length: 13 amino acids. The CDR3 spells CASSERLGRDCTF. The CDR3 coding sequence is TGTGCCAGCAGTGAACGGCTAGGCAGAGACTGCACCTTC. Filled out from reference TRBV2 and TRBJ1-2, the complete variable domain reads EPEVTQTPSHQVTQMGQEVILRCVPISNHLYFYWYRQILGQKVEFLVSFYNNEISEKSEIFDDQFSVERPDGSNFTLKIRSTKLEDSAMYFCASSERLGRDCTFGSGTRLTVV.

V usage is TRBV9 and J usage is TRBJ2-7, with TRBD1 matching over 9 bases. The germline V gene encodes CDR1 SGDLS and CDR2 YYNGEE. V was pared by 3 bases and J by 3 bases, with 4 bases of the junction left unmatched. The CDR3 length is 14 residues. The chain's CDR3 is CASSGGDRDYEQYF. The CDR3 DNA reads TGTGCCAGCAGCGGGGGGGACAGGGACTACGAGCAGTACTTC.

V is TRBV2 and J is TRBJ2-7; D is possibly TRBD1 (5 bases). The germline V gene encodes CDR1 SNHLY and CDR2 FYNNEI. The germline V and J ends were trimmed by 1 base and 0 bases, with 7 bases remaining between them. The CDR3 covers 14 residues. The CDR3 region is CASSEGGSSYEQYF. The CDR3 bases are TGTGCCAGCAGTGAAGGGGGCAGCTCCTACGAGCAGTACTTC.

The CDR3 DNA reads TGCGCCAGCAGCGTCGACGACACCGGGGAGCTGTTTTTT. It yields the protein CASSVDDTGELFF. The V and J genes are TRBV5-1 and TRBJ2-2; D is ambiguous. In germline, CDR1 is SGHRS, CDR2 YFSETQ. The CDR3 is 13 amino acids. The V gene lost 4 bases and the J gene lost 3 bases, with 7 bases spanning the gap. Together with reference TRBV5-1 and TRBJ2-2, the CDR3 gives the full variable domain: KAGVTQTPRYLIKTRGQQVTLSCSPISGHRSVSWYQQTPGQGLQFLFEYFSETQRNKGNFPGRFSGRQFSNSRSEMNVSTLELGDSALYLCASSVDDTGELFFGEGSRLTVL.

Regarding this clone: Other DNA sequences within the sample encode an identical CDR3. The chain joins TRBV5-1 to TRBJ2-7; D not certain. The CDR3 extends over 13 amino acids. V lost 0 bases and J 3 bases, leaving 7 bases between the germline ends. Germline CDR1 reads SGHRS; CDR2 reads YFSETQ. CDR3 DNA: TGCGCCAGCAGCTTGGCGGGCAGCTACGAGCAGTACTTC. Its protein is CASSLAGSYEQYF.

V gene TRBV14 combines with J gene TRBJ2-1; no firm D call. Germline loops: CDR1 SGHDN, CDR2 FVKESK. V was trimmed by 1 base and J by 7 bases, leaving 17 bases between them. CDR3 size: 16 residues. The CDR3 DNA reads TGTGCCAGCAGCCAAGGGGCCGGTAGGTTAGATAATGAGCAGTTCTTC. Its protein is CASSQGAGRLDNEQFF.

The chain recombines TRBV7-6 with TRBJ2-2; D gene unclear. The germline V and J ends were trimmed by 2 bases and 7 bases, with 8 bases remaining between them. CDR3 length: 13 amino acids. The germline V gene encodes CDR1 SGHVS and CDR2 FNYEAQ. This CDR3 reads CASSLSTLGELFF. The CDR3 DNA is TGTGCCAGCAGCTTAAGTACCCTCGGGGAGCTGTTTTTT.

This clone was detected a few times. This chain links TRBV5-1 with TRBJ2-1; the D is unclear. Deletions cut 5 bases from V and 0 bases from J, with 12 bases between. The CDR3 has 15 residues. Germline-derived CDR1 and CDR2 are SGHRS and YFSETQ. For the CDR3, the DNA is TGCGCCAGCAGTTTCCGGGTACGCTCCTACAATGAGCAGTTCTTC. This encodes CASSFRVRSYNEQFF.

This clone was observed once. V is TRBV10-3 and J is TRBJ2-7, with 10 bases aligning to TRBD2. This CDR3 contains 14 residues. Trimming took 4 bases from V and 7 from J; bases not matched to a gene: 7. Germline CDR1 and CDR2: ENHRY and SYGVKD. DNA for the CDR3: TGTGCCATCAGTGCCGTAGCGGGGGGACGAGAGCAGTACTTC. Its protein is CAISAVAGGREQYF.

The sample holds one count of this clone. This chain uses TRBV19 with TRBJ1-2, with TRBD1 identical over 8 bases. Trimming removed 5 bases from V and 4 bases from J; junction bases left unmatched: 12. The CDR3 spans 16 residues. Germline-derived CDR1 and CDR2 are LNHDA and SQIVND (reference sequence). This chain's CDR3 is CASSAETGEDGYGYTF. CDR3 nucleotide sequence: TGTGCCAGTAGTGCCGAGACAGGGGAGGACGGCTATGGCTACACCTTC.

The chain combines TRBV10-3 with TRBJ2-7; D remains ambiguous. The CDR3 consists of 11 residues. Trimming shortened V by 3 bases and J by 6 bases, and 6 bases separated the two germline ends. The germline V gene has CDR1 ENHRY and CDR2 SYGVKD. The CDR3 coding sequence is TGTGCCATCAGTGAAGTTACCGAGCAGTACTTC. This sequence encodes CAISEVTEQYF.

The V gene is TRBV27, the J gene TRBJ2-5; 8 bases align to TRBD2. Trimming at V came to 5 bases and at J to 4 bases, leaving 15 bases not matched to a gene. The CDR3 consists of 17 residues. Germline V gene data show CDR1 as MNHEY and CDR2 as SMNVEV (reference sequence). The CDR3, as DNA: TGTGCCAGCAGTCCTATGGGGACTAGGTCCTTGGCAGAGACCCAGTACTTC. Amino acids: CASSPMGTRSLAETQYF.

This clone has a handful of counts. In DNA, the CDR3 is TGTGCCAGCAGCGTGGCAGGGGGCTTTAGCAATCAGCCCCAGCATTTT. This sequence encodes CASSVAGGFSNQPQHF. The V and J genes are TRBV7-8 and TRBJ1-5; 8 bases align to TRBD1. Trimming removed 5 bases from V and 0 bases from J; junction bases left unmatched: 6. Germline CDR1 reads SGHVS; CDR2 reads FQNEAQ. The CDR3 runs to 16 residues.

By its share, this clone is medium-sized (0.01 to 0.1%). The chain couples TRBV21-1 to TRBJ1-4. TRBV21-1 is marked as a pseudogene. This CDR3 is 20 amino acids long. In nucleotides, the CDR3 is TGTGCCAGCAGCAAAGGCGGCAGTTTCGGGGGACCAGCAACTAATGAAAAACTGTTTTTT. It specifies CASSKGGSFGGPATNEKLFF.

This chain joins TRBV6-1 and TRBJ2-3; D perhaps matches TRBD1 (5 bases). Trimming took 4 bases from V and 0 from J, leaving 11 bases between them. Per germline, CDR1 MNHNS and CDR2 SASEGT. The CDR3 is 15 residues long. This CDR3 is CASSGQGGSTDTQYF. In nucleotides, the CDR3 is TGTGCCAGCAGTGGGCAGGGTGGGAGCACAGATACGCAGTATTTT.

The chain links TRBV7-6 to TRBJ2-5, with D unresolved. V lost 1 base and J lost 2, with 8 bases in between. Looked up from germline, CDR1 is SGHVS and CDR2 is FNYEAQ. The CDR3 runs 14 residues. This chain's CDR3 is CASSLGGFQETQYF. The CDR3 nucleotides are TGTGCCAGCAGCTTAGGAGGCTTTCAAGAGACCCAGTACTTC.

This chain joins TRBV10-3 and TRBJ1-5, with TRBD1 identical over 7 bases. The V segment lost 0 bases and the J segment 5 bases; nucleotides outside the gene matches: 4. Per germline, CDR1 ENHRY and CDR2 SYGVKD. This CDR3 region has 15 residues. CDR3 region: CAISESTGYYQPQHF. CDR3 DNA sequence: TGTGCCATCAGTGAGTCGACAGGGTATTATCAGCCCCAGCATTTT.

The chain employs TRBV27 and TRBJ2-7, with TRBD1 matching 7 bases. V lost 3 bases and J lost 3; bases outside the gene matches: 2. The CDR3 is made up of 13 amino acids. Germline V gene lookup returns CDR1 MNHEY and CDR2 SMNVEV (reference sequence). CDR3 region: CASSLNRGYEQYF. DNA of the CDR3: TGTGCCAGCAGTTTGAACAGGGGCTACGAGCAGTACTTC.

The chain recombines TRBV5-1 with TRBJ1-2; 7 bases fit TRBD1. Germline V lookup: CDR1 SGHRS, CDR2 YFSETQ. V gave up 10 bases and J gave up 5 bases; unmatched junction bases: 29. The CDR3 runs 19 residues. CDR3 protein: CARPKPITRDSLFWYGYTF. The CDR3 region has the DNA TGCGCCCGTCCAAAACCGATCACCCGGGACAGCCTGTTTTGGTATGGCTACACCTTC.

The genes are TRBV7-2 and TRBJ2-1; D unclear. The CDR3 loop spans 12 amino acids. Between the trimmed V and J ends, which lost 4 bases and 6 bases, there was a span of 7 bases. From germline, CDR1 is SGHTA and CDR2 FQGNSA. The CDR3 DNA follows: TGTGCCAGCAGCTCCAACCGCAATGAGCAGTTCTTC. Protein product: CASSSNRNEQFF.

The genes are TRBV4-1 and TRBJ1-2; D possibly corresponds to TRBD1 (6 bases). The CDR3 has 17 amino acids. Germline loops: CDR1 MGHRA, CDR2 YSYEKL. The V gene lost 4 bases and the J gene lost 2 bases, with 20 bases spanning the gap. The CDR3 protein is CASSRNPPGATNYGYTF. The CDR3 nucleotides read TGCGCCAGCAGCCGAAACCCCCCGGGGGCGACCAACTATGGCTACACCTTC.

In this sample, this clone turned up a few times. The V call is TRBV11-3, the J call TRBJ1-1, with a tentative D call TRBD1 (5 bases). The germline CDR1 and CDR2 sequences are SGHNT and YENEEA. The CDR3 has 13 residues. V lost 5 bases to trimming and J lost 4 bases, with 11 bases between them. The CDR3 sequence: CASSLQGATEAFF. DNA of the CDR3: TGTGCCAGCAGCCTCCAAGGGGCCACTGAAGCTTTCTTT.

The V gene is TRBV10-3, the J gene TRBJ1-2; D is perhaps TRBD1 (5 bases). Germline assignment: CDR1 ENHRY and CDR2 SYGVKD. Between the trimmed V and J ends, which lost 5 bases and 6 bases, there was a span of 16 bases. The CDR3 covers 14 residues. Here the CDR3 reads CAISTGGGGNGYTF. In DNA, the CDR3 is TGTGCCATCAGTACAGGCGGAGGAGGAAATGGCTACACCTTC.

The J gene is TRBJ1-1, the V gene TRBV4-1, with D uncertain. Trimming shortened V by 0 bases and J by 4 bases, and 15 bases separated the two germline ends. The CDR3 runs to 16 residues. Germline-derived CDR1 and CDR2 are MGHRA and YSYEKL. For the CDR3, the DNA is TGCGCCAGCAGCCAAGAGTTGGCGTTAGTGTTCACTGAAGCTTTCTTT. Translating it yields CASSQELALVFTEAFF.

This chain connects TRBV9 to TRBJ1-1, with unresolved D. CDR3 size: 14 residues. Trimming left V 0 bases short and J 4 bases short, with 10 bases between. Per germline, CDR1 SGDLS and CDR2 YYNGEE. The CDR3 loop reads CASSVDWGTTEAFF. The CDR3, as DNA: TGTGCCAGCAGCGTAGATTGGGGAACCACTGAAGCTTTCTTT.

The sample holds one count of this clone. The rearrangement joins TRBV5-1 to TRBJ1-2; D gene unclear. Germline CDR1 and CDR2: SGHRS and YFSETQ. This CDR3 is 16 amino acids long. V lost 1 base and J 7 bases, leaving 20 bases between the germline ends. The CDR3, as DNA: TGCGCCAGCAGCTTGAACGGTCGCACACTGGAGCGTGGCTACACCTTC. Translated: CASSLNGRTLERGYTF.